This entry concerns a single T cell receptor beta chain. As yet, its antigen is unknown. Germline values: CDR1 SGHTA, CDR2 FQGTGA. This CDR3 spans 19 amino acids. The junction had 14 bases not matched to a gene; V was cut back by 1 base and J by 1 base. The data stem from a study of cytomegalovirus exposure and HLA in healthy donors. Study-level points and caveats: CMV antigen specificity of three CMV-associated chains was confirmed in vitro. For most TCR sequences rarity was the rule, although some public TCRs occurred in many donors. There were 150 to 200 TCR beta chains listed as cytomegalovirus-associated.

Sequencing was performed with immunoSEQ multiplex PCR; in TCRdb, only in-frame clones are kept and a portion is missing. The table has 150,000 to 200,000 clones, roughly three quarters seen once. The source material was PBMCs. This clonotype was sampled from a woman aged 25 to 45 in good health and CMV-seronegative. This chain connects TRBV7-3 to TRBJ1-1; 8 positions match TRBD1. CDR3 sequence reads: CASSLRVPMQGARNTEAFF. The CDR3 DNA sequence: TGTGCCAGCAGCTTAAGAGTCCCCATGCAGGGGGCGAGGAACACTGAAGCTTTCTTT.